The TCR beta chain under discussion was sequenced for a study of response to subunit inactivated influenza vaccine. This clonotype was counted between two and nine times. MiXCR, applied by TCRdb to the RT-PCR reads, yields one record per CDR3 protein. The repertoire holds about 540,000 distinct CDR3 sequences, with roughly 25% as singletons. The CDR3 runs to 14 residues. Looked up from germline, CDR1 is MNHEY and CDR2 is SVGAGI. V lost 2 bases to trimming and J lost 4 bases, with 11 bases between them. These data also formed part of another study, on T cells expressing NK-cell markers. That paper states: Generation of TCR beta cDNA was performed by 5'RACE template switching incorporating UMIs. From sorted CD3+CD56+NKG2C+, CD3+CD56+NKG2C- and CD3+CD56-NKG2C+ T cells came the TCR beta repertoires. Among eight sequenced donors, seven carried HCMV seropositivity while one was seronegative. More than 5 donors showed dominant NKG2C+ clonotypes comprising about 1.0-8% of their CD8+ T cells. A handful of donors showed these clonotypes also leading the CD3+CD56-NKG2C+ fraction.

This clonotype originated in a man over 45 who received an inactivated influenza vaccine. This material consisted of CD4+ T cells sorted from PBMCs, taken less than 13 days after vaccination. The chain employs TRBV6-5 and TRBJ2-5; no firm D call. CDR3 in amino acids: CASSYRASGETQYF. The DNA for the CDR3 is TGTGCCAGCAGTTACCGGGCAAGTGGAGAGACCCAGTACTTC.